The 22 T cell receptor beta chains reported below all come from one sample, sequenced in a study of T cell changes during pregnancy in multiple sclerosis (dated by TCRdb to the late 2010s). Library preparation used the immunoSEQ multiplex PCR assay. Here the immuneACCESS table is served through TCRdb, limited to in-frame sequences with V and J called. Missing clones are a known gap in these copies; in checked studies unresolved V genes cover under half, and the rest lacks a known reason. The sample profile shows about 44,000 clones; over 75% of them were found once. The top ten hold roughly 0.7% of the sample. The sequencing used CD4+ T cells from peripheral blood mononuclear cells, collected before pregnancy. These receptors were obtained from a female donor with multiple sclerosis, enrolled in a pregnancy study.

The CDR3 nucleotides read TGTGCCAGCAGCTTTCAGGGGAAGGTTGGCTACACCTTC. It encodes CASSFQGKVGYTF. The chain combines TRBV7-3 with TRBJ1-2; tentative D call: TRBD1 (6 bases). V was clipped by 3 bases and J by 7 bases, with 12 bases between them. Germline loops: CDR1 SGHTA, CDR2 FQGTGA. The CDR3 consists of 13 residues.

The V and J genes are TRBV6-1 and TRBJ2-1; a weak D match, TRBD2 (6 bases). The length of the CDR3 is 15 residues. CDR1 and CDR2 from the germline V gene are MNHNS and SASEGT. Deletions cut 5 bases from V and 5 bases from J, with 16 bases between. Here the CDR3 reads CASSPEGTPNNEQFF. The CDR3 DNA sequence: TGTGCCAGCAGTCCCGAGGGGACTCCCAACAATGAGCAGTTCTTC.

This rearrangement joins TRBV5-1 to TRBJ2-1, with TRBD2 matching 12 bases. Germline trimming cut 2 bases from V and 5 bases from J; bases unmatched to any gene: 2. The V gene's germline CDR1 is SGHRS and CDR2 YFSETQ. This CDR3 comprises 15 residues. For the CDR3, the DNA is TGCGCCAGCAGCTTCCGGACTAGCGGGGACAATGAGCAGTTCTTC. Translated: CASSFRTSGDNEQFF.

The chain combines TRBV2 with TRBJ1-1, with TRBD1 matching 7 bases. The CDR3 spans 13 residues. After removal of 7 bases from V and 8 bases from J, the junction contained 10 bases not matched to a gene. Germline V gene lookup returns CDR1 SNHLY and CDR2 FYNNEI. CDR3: CASISLGTAEAFF. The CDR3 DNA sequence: TGTGCCAGCATAAGTCTCGGGACAGCCGAAGCTTTCTTT.

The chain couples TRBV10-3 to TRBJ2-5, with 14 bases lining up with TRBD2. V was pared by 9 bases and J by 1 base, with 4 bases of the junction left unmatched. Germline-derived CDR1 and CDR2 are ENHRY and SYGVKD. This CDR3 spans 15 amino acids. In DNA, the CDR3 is TGTGCCATTAGCGGGACTAGCGGGAGCCAAGAGACCCAGTACTTC. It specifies CAISGTSGSQETQYF.

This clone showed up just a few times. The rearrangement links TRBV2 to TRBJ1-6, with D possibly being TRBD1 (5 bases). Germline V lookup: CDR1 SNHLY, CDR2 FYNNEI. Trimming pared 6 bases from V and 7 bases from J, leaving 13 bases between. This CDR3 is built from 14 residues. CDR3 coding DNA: TGTGCCAGCAGCCAATCAGGGCTGAATTCACCCCTCCACTTT. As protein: CASSQSGLNSPLHF. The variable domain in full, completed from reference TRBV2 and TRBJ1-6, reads EPEVTQTPSHQVTQMGQEVILRCVPISNHLYFYWYRQILGQKVEFLVSFYNNEISEKSEIFDDQFSVERPDGSNFTLKIRSTKLEDSAMYFCASSQSGLNSPLHFGNGTRLTVT.

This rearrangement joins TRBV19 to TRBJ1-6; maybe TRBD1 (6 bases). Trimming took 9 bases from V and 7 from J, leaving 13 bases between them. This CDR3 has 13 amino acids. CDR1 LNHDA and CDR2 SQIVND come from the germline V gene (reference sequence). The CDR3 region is CASSDRRNSPLHF. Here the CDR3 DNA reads TGTGCCAGCTCGGACAGAAGGAATTCACCCCTCCACTTT.

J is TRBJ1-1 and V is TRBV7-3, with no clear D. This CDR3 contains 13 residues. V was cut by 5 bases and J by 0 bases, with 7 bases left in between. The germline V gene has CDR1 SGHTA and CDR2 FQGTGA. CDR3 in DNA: TGTGCCAGCAGCCTAAGGCTGAACACTGAAGCTTTCTTT. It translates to CASSLRLNTEAFF. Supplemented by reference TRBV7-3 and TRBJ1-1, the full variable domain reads GAGVSQTPSNKVTEKGKYVELRCDPISGHTALYWYRQSLGQGPEFLIYFQGTGAADDSGLPNDRFFAVRPEGSVSTLKIQRTERGDSAVYLCASSLRLNTEAFFGQGTRLTVV.

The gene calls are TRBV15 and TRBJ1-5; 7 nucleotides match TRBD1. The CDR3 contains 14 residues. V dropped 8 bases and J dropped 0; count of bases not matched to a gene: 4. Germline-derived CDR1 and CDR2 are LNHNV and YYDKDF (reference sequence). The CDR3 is CATWTGHSNQPQHF. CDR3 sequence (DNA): TGTGCCACCTGGACAGGTCATAGCAATCAGCCCCAGCATTTT.

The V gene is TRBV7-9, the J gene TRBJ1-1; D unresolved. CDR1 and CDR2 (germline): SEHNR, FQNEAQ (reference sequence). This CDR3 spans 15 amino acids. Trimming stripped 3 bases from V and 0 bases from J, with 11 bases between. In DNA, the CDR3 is TGTGCCAGCAGCTTTGCAGTTCCAATGAACACTGAAGCTTTCTTT. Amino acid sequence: CASSFAVPMNTEAFF.

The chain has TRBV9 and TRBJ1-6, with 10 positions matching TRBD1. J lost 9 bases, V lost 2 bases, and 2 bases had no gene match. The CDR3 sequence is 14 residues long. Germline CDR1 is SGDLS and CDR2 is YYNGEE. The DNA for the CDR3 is TGTGCCAGCAGCGTGGGACAGGGGTCTTCACCCCTCCACTTT. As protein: CASSVGQGSSPLHF.

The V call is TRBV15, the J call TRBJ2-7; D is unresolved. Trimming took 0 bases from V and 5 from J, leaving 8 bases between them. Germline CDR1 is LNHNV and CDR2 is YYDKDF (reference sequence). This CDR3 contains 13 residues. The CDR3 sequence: CATSRDFGDEQYF. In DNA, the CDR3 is TGTGCCACCAGCAGAGATTTCGGAGACGAGCAGTACTTC.

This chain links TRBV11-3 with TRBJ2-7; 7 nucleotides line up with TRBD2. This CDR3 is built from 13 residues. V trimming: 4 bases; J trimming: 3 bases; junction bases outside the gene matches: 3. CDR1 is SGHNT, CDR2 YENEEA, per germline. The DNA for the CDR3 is TGTGCCAGCAGCTACCGGACTAGCTACGAGCAGTACTTC. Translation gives CASSYRTSYEQYF.

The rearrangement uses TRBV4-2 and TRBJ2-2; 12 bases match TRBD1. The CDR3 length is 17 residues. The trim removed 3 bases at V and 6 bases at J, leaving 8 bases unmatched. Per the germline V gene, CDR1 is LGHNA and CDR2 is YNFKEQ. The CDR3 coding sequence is TGTGCCAGCAGCCAGGGGGGGACAGGGGGCGTTTCCGGGGAGCTGTTTTTT. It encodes CASSQGGTGGVSGELFF.

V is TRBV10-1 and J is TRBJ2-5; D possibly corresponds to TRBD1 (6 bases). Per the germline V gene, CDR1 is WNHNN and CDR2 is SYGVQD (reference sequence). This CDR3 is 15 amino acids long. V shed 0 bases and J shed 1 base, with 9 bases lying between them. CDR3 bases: TGCGCCAGCAGTGAGTCCGGGACAACCCAAGAGACCCAGTACTTC. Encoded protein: CASSESGTTQETQYF.

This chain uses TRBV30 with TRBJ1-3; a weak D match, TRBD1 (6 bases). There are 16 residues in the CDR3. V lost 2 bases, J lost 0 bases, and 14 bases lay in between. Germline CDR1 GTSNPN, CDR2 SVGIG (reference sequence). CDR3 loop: CAWSLGGGFSGNTIYF. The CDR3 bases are TGTGCCTGGAGTCTAGGGGGGGGCTTCTCTGGAAACACCATATATTTT. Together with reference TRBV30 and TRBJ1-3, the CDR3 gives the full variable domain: SQTIHQWPATLVQPVGSPLSLECTVEGTSNPNLYWYRQAAGRGLQLLFYSVGIGQISSEVPQNLSASRPQDRQFILSSKKLLLSDSGFYLCAWSLGGGFSGNTIYFGEGSWLTVV.

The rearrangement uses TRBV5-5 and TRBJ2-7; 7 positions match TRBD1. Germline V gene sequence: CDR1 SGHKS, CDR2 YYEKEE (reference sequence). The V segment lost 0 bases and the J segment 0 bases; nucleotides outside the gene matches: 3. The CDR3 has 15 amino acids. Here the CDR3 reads CASSLVPGGSYEQYF. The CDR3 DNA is TGTGCCAGCAGCTTGGTCCCAGGGGGCTCCTACGAGCAGTACTTC.

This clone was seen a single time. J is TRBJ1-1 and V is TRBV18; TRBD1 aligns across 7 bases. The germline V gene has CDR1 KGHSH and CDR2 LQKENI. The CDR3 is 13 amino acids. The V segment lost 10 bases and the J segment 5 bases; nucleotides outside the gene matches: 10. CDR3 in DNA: TGTGCCAACCACCAGGGGGAAGGGACTGAAGCTTTCTTT. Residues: CANHQGEGTEAFF. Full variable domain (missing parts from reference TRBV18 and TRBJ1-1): NAGVMQNPRHLVRRRGQEARLRCSPMKGHSHVYWYRQLPEEGLKFMVYLQKENIIDESGMPKERFSAEFPKEGPSILRIQQVVRGDSAAYFCANHQGEGTEAFFGQGTRLTVV.

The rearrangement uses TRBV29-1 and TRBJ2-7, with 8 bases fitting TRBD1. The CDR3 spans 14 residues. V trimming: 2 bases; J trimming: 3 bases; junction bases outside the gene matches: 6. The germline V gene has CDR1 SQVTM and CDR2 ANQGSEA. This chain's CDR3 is CSVETGGTIYEQYF. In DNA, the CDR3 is TGCAGCGTTGAAACAGGGGGTACGATCTACGAGCAGTACTTC.

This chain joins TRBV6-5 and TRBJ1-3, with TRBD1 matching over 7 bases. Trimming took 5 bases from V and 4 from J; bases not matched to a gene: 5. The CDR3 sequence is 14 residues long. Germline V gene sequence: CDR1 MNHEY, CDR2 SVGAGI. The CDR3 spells CASSPGQRGNTIYF. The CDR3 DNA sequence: TGTGCCAGCAGTCCGGGACAGCGAGGAAACACCATATATTTT.

CDR3 DNA sequence: TGCAGCGTTCAACAGGATGGAGCCAAAAACATTCAGTACTTC. Protein: CSVQQDGAKNIQYF. V usage is TRBV29-1 and J usage is TRBJ2-4, with D perhaps TRBD1 (5 bases). Germline V gives CDR1 SQVTM, CDR2 ANQGSEA. This CDR3 region has 14 residues. V lost 5 bases and J lost 0, with 11 bases in between.

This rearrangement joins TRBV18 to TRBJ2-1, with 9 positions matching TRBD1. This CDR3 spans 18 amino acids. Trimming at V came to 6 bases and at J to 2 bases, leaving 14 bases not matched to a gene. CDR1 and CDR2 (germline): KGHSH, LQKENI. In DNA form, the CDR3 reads TGTGCCAGCTCCCCAATGGTATTGACAGGGGGGACCTACAATGAGCAGTTCTTC. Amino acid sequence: CASSPMVLTGGTYNEQFF.